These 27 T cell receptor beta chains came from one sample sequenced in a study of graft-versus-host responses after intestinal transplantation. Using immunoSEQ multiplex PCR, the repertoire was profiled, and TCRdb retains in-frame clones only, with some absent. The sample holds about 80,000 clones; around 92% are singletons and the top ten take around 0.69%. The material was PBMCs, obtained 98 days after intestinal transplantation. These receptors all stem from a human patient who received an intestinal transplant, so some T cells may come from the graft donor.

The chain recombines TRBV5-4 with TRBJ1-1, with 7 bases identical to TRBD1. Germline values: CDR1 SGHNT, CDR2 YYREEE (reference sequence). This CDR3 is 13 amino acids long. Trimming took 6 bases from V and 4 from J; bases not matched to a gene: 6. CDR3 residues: CASNGRGGTEAFF. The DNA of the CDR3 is TGTGCCAGCAATGGCAGGGGGGGCACTGAAGCTTTCTTT. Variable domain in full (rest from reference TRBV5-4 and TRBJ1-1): ETGVTQSPTHLIKTRGQQVTLRCSSQSGHNTVSWYQQALGQGPQFIFQYYREEENGRGNFPPRFSGLQFPNYSSELNVNALELDDSALYLCASNGRGGTEAFFGQGTRLTVV.

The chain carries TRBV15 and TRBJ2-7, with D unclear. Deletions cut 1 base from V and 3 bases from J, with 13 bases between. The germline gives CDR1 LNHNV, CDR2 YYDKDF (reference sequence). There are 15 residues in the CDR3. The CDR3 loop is CATSRVGTSYYEQYF. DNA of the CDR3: TGTGCCACCAGCAGAGTTGGTACTTCCTACTACGAGCAGTACTTC.

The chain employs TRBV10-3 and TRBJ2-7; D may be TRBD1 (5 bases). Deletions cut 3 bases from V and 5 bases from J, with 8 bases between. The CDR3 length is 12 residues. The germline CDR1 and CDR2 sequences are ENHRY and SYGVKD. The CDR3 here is CAISEKGHEQYF. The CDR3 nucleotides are TGTGCCATCAGTGAAAAGGGGCACGAGCAGTACTTC.

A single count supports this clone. In DNA form, the CDR3 reads TGTGCCAGCAGCTTAGCCCTAGCGGGGAAAGAGACCCAGTACTTC. Protein: CASSLALAGKETQYF. The J gene is TRBJ2-5, the V gene TRBV7-9, with 9 bases matching TRBD2. The germline gives CDR1 SEHNR, CDR2 FQNEAQ (reference sequence). The CDR3 totals 15 residues. Trimming took 0 bases from V and 3 from J; bases not matched to a gene: 2.

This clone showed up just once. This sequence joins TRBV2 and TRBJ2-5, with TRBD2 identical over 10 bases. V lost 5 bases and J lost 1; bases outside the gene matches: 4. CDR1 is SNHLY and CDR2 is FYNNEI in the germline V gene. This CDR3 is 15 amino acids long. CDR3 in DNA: TGTGCCAGCAGTAGGACTAGCGGAGTCCAAGAGACCCAGTACTTC. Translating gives CASSRTSGVQETQYF. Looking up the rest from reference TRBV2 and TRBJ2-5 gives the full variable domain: EPEVTQTPSHQVTQMGQEVILRCVPISNHLYFYWYRQILGQKVEFLVSFYNNEISEKSEIFDDQFSVERPDGSNFTLKIRSTKLEDSAMYFCASSRTSGVQETQYFGPGTRLLVL.

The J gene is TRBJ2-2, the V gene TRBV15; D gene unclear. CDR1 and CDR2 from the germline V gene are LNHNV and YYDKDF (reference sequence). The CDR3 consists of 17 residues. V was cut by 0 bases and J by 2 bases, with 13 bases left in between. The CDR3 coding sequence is TGTGCCACCAGCAGAGAAATGAGTACTGTTAACACCGGGGAGCTGTTTTTT. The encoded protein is CATSREMSTVNTGELFF.

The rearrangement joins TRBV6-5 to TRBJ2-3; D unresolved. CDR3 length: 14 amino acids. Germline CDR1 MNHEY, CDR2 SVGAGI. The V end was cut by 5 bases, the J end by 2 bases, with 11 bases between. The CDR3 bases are TGTGCCAGCAGTCCCGAAGGGTACACAGATACGCAGTATTTT. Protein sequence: CASSPEGYTDTQYF.

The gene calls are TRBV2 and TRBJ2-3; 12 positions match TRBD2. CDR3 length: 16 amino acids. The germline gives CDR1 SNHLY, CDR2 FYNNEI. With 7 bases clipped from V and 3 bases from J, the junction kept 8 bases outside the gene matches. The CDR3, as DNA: TGTGCCAGCACCACGCCGACTAGCGGGAGAACAGATACGCAGTATTTT. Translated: CASTTPTSGRTDTQYF.

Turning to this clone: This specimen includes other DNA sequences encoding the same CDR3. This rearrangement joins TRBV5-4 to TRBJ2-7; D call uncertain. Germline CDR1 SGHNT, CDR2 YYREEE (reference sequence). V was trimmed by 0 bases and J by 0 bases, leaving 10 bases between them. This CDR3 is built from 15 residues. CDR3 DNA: TGTGCCAGCAGCTTGGGGGTTCTCAGCTCCTACGAGCAGTACTTC. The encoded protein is CASSLGVLSSYEQYF.

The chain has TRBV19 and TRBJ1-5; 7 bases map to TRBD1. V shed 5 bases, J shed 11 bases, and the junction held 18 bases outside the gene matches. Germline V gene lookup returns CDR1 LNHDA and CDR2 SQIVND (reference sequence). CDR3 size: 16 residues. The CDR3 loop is CASSPVRGQGVWSQHF. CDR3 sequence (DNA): TGTGCCAGTAGTCCAGTGCGTGGGCAGGGGGTCTGGTCCCAGCATTTT.

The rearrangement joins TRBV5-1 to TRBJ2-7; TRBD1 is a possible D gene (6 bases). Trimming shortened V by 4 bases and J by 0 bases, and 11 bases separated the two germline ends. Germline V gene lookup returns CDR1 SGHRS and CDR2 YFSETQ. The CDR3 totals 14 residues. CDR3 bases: TGCGCCAGCAGCGGAGGACAGCACTCCTACGAGCAGTACTTC. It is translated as CASSGGQHSYEQYF.

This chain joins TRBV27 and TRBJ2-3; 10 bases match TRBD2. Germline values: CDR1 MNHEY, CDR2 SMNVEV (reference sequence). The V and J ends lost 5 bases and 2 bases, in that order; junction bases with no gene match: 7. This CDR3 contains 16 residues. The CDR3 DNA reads TGTGCCAGCAGTGCGAGACTAGCGGGCACCACAGATACGCAGTATTTT. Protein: CASSARLAGTTDTQYF.

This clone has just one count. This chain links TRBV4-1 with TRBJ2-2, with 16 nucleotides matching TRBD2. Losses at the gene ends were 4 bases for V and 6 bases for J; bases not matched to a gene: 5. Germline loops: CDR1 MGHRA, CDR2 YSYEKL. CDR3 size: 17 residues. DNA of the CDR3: TGCGCCAGCAGCCTAAAGGGGACTAGCGGGAGGGCCGGGGAGCTGTTTTTT. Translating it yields CASSLKGTSGRAGELFF.

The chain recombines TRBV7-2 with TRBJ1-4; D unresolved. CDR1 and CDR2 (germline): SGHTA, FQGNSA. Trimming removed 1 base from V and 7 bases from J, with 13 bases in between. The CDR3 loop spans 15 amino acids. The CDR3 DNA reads TGTGCCAGCAGCTTAGTCTCGGCTCGTGTTGAAAAACTGTTTTTT. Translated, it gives CASSLVSARVEKLFF. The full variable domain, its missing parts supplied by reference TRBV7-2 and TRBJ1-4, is GAGVSQSPSNKVTEKGKDVELRCDPISGHTALYWYRQSLGQGLEFLIYFQGNSAPDKSGLPSDRFSAERTGGSVSTLTIQRTQQEDSAVYLCASSLVSARVEKLFFGSGTQLSVL.

The CDR3 loop reads CASSILRGGAQYF. The CDR3 nucleotides are TGTGCCAGCAGCATCTTGAGGGGGGGCGCGCAGTATTTT. The rearrangement uses TRBV2 and TRBJ2-3, with D perhaps TRBD2 (7 bases). V lost 6 bases and J 10 bases, leaving 17 bases between the germline ends. CDR3 length equals 13 residues. Germline V lookup: CDR1 SNHLY, CDR2 FYNNEI.

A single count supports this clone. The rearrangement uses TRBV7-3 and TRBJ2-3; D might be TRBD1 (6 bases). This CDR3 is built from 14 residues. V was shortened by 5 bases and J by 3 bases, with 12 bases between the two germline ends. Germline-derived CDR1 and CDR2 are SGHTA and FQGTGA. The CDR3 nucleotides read TGTGCCAGCAGCCCCACCAGGGGAACAGATACGCAGTATTTT. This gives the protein CASSPTRGTDTQYF.

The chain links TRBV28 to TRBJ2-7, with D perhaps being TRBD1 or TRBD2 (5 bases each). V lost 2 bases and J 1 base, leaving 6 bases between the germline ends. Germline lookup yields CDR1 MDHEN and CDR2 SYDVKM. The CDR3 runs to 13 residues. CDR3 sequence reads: CASSLEGSYEQYF. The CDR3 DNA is TGTGCCAGCAGTTTAGAGGGGTCCTACGAGCAGTACTTC. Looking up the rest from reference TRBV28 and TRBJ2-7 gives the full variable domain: DVKVTQSSRYLVKRTGEKVFLECVQDMDHENMFWYRQDPGLGLRLIYFSYDVKMKEKGDIPEGYSVSREKKERFSLILESASTNQTSMYLCASSLEGSYEQYFGPGTRLTVT.

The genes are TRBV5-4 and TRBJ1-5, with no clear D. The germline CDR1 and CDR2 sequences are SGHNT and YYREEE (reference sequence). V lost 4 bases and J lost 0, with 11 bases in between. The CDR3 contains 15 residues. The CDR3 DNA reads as TGTGCCAGCAGCCAAGACGGATATAGCAATCAGCCCCAGCATTTT. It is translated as CASSQDGYSNQPQHF.

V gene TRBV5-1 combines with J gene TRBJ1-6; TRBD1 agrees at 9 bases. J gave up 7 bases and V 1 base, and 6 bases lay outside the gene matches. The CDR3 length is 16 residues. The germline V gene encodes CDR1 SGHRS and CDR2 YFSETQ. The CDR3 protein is CASSLWTTGGNSPLHF. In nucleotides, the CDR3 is TGCGCCAGCAGCTTGTGGACTACAGGGGGCAATTCACCCCTCCACTTT.

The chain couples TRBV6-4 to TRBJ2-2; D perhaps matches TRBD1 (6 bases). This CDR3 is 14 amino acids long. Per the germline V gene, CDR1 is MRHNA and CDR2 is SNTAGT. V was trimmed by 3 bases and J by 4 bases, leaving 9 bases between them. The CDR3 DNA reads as TGTGCCAGCAGTGAGGCAGGGGTCACCGGGGAGCTGTTTTTT. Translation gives CASSEAGVTGELFF.

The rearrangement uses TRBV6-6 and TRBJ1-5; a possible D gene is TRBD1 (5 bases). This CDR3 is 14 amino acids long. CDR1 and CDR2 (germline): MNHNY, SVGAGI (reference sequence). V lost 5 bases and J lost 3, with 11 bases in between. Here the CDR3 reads CASSPDSINQPQHF. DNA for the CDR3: TGTGCCAGCAGTCCAGACAGCATCAATCAGCCCCAGCATTTT.

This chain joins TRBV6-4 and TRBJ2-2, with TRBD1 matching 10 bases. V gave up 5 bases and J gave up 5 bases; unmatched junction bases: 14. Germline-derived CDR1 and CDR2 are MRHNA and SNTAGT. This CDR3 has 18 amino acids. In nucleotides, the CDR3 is TGTGCCAGCAGTCCCCTTTTTCGACAGGGGGCGGGTACCGGGGAGCTGTTTTTT. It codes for CASSPLFRQGAGTGELFF.

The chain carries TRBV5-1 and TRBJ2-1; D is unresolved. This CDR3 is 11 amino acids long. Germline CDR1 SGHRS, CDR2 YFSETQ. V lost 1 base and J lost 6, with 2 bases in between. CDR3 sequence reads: CASSLSNEQFF. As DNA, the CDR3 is TGCGCCAGCAGCTTGAGCAATGAGCAGTTCTTC.

The CDR3 region is CASIRPSGSHEQYF. The CDR3 DNA sequence: TGTGCCAGCATCCGTCCTAGCGGGAGTCACGAGCAGTACTTC. The rearrangement joins TRBV28 to TRBJ2-7, with 10 bases matching TRBD2. Trimming took 7 bases from V and 5 from J; bases not matched to a gene: 8. The germline CDR1 and CDR2 sequences are MDHEN and SYDVKM. The CDR3 runs to 14 residues.

DNA of the CDR3: TGCGCCAGCAGCCCCGGACAGGCACTCTCCTACGAGCAGTACTTC. Translation gives CASSPGQALSYEQYF. V is TRBV5-1 and J is TRBJ2-7; 7 nucleotides align to TRBD1. J gave up 0 bases and V 4 bases, and 7 bases lay outside the gene matches. CDR3 size: 15 residues. Germline loops: CDR1 SGHRS, CDR2 YFSETQ.

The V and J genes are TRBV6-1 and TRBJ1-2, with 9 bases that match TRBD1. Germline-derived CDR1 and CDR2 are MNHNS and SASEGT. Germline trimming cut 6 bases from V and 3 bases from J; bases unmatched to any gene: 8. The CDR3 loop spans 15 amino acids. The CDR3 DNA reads TGTGCCAGCAGCCCACAGGGGGCGCGGGACTATGGCTACACCTTC. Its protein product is CASSPQGARDYGYTF.

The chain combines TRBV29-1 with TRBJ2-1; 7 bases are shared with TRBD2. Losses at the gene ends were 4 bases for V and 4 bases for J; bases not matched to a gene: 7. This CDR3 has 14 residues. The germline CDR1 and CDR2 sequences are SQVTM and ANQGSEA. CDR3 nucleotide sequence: TGCAGCGTTGTATCGTCTAGCGGATACAATGAGCAGTTCTTC. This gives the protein CSVVSSSGYNEQFF.